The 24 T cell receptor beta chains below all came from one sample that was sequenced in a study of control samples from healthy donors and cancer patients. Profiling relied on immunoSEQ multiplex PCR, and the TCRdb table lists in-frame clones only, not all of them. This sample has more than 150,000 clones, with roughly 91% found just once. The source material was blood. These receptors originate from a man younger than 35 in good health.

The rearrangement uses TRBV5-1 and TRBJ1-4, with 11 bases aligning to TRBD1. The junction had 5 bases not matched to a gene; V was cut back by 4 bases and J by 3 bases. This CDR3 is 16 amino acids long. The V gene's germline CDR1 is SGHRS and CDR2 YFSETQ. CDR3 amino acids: CASSPDRGPSNEKLFF. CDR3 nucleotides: TGCGCCAGCAGCCCGGACAGGGGGCCGTCTAATGAAAAACTGTTTTTT.

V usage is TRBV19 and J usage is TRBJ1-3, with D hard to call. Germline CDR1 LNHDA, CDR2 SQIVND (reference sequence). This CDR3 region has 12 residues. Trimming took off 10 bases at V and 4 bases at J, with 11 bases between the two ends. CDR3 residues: CATGYYGNTIYF. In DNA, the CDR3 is TGTGCCACCGGGTATTACGGAAACACCATATATTTT. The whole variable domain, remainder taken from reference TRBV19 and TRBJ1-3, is DGGITQSPKYLFRKEGQNVTLSCEQNLNHDAMYWYRQDPGQGLRLIYYSQIVNDFQKGDIAEGYSVSREKKESFPLTVTSAQKNPTAFYLCATGYYGNTIYFGEGSWLTVV.

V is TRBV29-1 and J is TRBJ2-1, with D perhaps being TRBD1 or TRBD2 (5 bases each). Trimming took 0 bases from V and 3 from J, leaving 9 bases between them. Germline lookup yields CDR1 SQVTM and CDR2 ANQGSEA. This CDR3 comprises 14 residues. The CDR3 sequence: CSVEDRGGYNEQFF. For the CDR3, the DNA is TGCAGCGTTGAAGATCGTGGGGGCTACAATGAGCAGTTCTTC.

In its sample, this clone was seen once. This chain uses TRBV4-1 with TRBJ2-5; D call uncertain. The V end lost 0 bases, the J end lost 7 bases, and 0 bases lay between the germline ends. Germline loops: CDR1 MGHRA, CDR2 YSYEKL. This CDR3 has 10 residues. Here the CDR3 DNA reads TGCGCCAGCAGCCAAGAGACCCAGTACTTC. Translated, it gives CASSQETQYF.

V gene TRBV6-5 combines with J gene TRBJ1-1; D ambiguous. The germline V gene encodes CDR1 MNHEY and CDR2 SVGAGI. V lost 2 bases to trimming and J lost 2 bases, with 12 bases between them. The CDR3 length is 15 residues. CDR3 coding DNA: TGTGCCAGCAGTTACCAATCAGGATTTAACACTGAAGCTTTCTTT. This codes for CASSYQSGFNTEAFF.

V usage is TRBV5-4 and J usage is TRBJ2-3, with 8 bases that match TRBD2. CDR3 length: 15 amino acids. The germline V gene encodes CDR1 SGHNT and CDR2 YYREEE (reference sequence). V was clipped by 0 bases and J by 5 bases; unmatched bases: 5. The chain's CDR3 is CASSLAGGFRDTQYF. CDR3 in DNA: TGTGCCAGCAGCTTGGCGGGGGGGTTCAGAGATACGCAGTATTTT.

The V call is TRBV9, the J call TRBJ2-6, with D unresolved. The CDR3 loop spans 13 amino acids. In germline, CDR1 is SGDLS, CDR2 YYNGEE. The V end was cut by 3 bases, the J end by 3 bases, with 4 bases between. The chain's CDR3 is CASSGGGANVLTF. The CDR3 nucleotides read TGTGCCAGCAGCGGCGGTGGGGCCAACGTCCTGACTTTC.

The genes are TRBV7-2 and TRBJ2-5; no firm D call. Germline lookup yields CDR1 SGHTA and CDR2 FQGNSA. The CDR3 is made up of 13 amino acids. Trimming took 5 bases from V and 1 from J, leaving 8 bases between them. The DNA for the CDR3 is TGTGCCAGCAGCACAAGCATCCAAGAGACCCAGTACTTC. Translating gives CASSTSIQETQYF.

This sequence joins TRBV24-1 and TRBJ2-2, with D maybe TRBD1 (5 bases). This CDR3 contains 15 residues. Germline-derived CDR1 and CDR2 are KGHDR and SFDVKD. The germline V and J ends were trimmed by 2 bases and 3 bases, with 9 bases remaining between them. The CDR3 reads CATSDSVRDTGELFF. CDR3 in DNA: TGTGCCACCAGTGATTCAGTCAGGGACACCGGGGAGCTGTTTTTT.

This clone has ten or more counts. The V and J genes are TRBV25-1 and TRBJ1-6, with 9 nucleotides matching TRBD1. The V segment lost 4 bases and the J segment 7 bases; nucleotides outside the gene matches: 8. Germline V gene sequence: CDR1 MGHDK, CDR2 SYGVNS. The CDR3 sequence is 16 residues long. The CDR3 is CASSGTPGQGNSPLHF. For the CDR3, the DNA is TGTGCCAGCAGTGGGACCCCGGGACAGGGAAATTCACCCCTCCACTTT.

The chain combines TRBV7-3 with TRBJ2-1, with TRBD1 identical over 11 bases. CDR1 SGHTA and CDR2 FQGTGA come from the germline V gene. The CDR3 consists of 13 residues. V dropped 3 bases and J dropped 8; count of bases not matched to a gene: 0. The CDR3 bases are TGTGCCAGCAGCTTGGACAGGGGGCATGAGCAGTTCTTC. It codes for CASSLDRGHEQFF.

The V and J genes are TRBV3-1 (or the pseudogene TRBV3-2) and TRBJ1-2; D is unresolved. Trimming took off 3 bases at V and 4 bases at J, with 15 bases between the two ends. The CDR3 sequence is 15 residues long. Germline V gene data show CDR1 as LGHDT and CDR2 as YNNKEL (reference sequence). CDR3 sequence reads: CASSHIRGMLYGYTF. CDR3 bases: TGTGCCAGCAGCCATATACGAGGGATGCTCTATGGCTACACCTTC.

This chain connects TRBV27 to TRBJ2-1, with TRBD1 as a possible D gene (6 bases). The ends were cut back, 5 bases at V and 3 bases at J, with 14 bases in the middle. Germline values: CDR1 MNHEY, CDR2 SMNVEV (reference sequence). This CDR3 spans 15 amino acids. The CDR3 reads CASSPQGTGYNEQFF. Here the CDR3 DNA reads TGTGCCAGCAGTCCCCAGGGGACGGGCTACAATGAGCAGTTCTTC.

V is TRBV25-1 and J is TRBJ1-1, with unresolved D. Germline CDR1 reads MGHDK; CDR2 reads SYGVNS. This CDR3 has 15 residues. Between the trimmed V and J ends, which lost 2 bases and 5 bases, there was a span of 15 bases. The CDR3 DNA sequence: TGTGCCAGCAGTGAACCGAACAGCCCCGGTACTGAAGCTTTCTTT. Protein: CASSEPNSPGTEAFF.

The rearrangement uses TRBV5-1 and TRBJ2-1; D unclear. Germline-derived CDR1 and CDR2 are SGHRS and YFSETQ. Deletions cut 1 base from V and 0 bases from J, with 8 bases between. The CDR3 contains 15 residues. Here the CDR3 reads CASSLRVSSYNEQFF. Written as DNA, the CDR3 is TGCGCCAGCAGCTTGCGAGTGAGCTCCTACAATGAGCAGTTCTTC.

The CDR3 sequence: CSSQTISGTEAFF. CDR3 nucleotide sequence: TGCAGCTCCCAGACCATCAGTGGCACTGAAGCTTTCTTT. The chain carries TRBV29-1 and TRBJ1-1, with D unclear. The CDR3 covers 13 residues. In germline, CDR1 is SQVTM, CDR2 ANQGSEA. The V gene lost 8 bases and the J gene lost 4 bases, with 17 bases spanning the gap.

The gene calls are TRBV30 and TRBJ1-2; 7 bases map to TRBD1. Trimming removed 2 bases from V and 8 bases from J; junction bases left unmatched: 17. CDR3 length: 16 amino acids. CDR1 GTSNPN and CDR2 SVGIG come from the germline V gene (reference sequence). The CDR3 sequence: CAWSPHGTEASGGYTF. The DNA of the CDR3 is TGTGCCTGGAGTCCTCACGGGACAGAAGCAAGTGGCGGCTACACCTTC.

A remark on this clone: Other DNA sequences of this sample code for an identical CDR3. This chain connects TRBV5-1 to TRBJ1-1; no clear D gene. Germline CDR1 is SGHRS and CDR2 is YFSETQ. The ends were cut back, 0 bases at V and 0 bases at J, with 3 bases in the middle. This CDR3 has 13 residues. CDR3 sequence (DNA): TGCGCCAGCAGCTTGGGACTGAACACTGAAGCTTTCTTT. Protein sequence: CASSLGLNTEAFF.

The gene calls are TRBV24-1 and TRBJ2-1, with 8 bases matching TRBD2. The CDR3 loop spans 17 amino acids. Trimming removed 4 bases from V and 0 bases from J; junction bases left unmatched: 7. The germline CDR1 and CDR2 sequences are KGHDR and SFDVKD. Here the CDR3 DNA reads TGTGCCACCAGTGACCCCTTAGCGGGGAGCTCCTACAATGAGCAGTTCTTC. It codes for CATSDPLAGSSYNEQFF.

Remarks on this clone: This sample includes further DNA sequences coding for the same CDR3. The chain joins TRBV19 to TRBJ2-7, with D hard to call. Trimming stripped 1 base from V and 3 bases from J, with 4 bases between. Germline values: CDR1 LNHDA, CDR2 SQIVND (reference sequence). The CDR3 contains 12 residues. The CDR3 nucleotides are TGTGCCAGTAGTATAGGGGGCTACGAGCAGTACTTC. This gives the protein CASSIGGYEQYF.

The CDR3 protein is CASSPPGENTGELFF. CDR3 sequence (DNA): TGTGCCAGCAGCCCGCCCGGGGAGAACACCGGGGAGCTGTTTTTT. J is TRBJ2-2 and V is TRBV5-4, with D perhaps matching TRBD2 (5 bases). V lost 4 bases to trimming and J lost 1 base, with 11 bases between them. The CDR3 loop spans 15 amino acids. CDR1 SGHNT and CDR2 YYREEE come from the germline V gene (reference sequence).

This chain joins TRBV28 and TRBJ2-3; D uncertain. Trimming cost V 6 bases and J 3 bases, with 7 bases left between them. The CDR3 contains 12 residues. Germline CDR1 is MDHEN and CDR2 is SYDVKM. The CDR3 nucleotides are TGTGCCAGCAGGCGCGATACAGATACGCAGTATTTT. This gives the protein CASRRDTDTQYF.

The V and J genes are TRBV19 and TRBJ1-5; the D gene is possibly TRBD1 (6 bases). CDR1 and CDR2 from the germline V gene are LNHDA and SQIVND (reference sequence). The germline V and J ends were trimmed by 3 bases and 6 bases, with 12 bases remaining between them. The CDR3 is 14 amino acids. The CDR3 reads CASSMAGDGQPQHF. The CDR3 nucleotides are TGTGCCAGTAGTATGGCAGGGGACGGTCAGCCCCAGCATTTT. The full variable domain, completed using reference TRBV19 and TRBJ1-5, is DGGITQSPKYLFRKEGQNVTLSCEQNLNHDAMYWYRQDPGQGLRLIYYSQIVNDFQKGDIAEGYSVSREKKESFPLTVTSAQKNPTAFYLCASSMAGDGQPQHFGDGTRLSIL.

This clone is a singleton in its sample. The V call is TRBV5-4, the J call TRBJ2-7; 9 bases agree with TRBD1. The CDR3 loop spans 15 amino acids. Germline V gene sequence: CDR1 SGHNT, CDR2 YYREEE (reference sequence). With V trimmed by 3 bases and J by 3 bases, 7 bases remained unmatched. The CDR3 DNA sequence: TGTGCCAGCAGCTCACCGGGACAGGGACTCTACGAGCAGTACTTC. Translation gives CASSSPGQGLYEQYF.